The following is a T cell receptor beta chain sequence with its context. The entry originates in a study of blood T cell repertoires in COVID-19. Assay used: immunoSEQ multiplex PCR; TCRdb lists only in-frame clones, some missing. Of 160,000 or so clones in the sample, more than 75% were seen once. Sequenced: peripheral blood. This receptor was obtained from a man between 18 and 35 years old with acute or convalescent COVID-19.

The CDR3 loop is CASGFGRLRETQYF. The CDR3 DNA reads as TGTGCTAGTGGTTTTGGCAGGTTAAGAGAGACCCAGTACTTC. V usage is TRBV12-5 and J usage is TRBJ2-5, with D unclear. V was clipped by 3 bases and J by 4 bases, with 12 bases between them. Germline-derived CDR1 and CDR2 are LGHNT and FRNRAP. The CDR3 runs 14 residues.